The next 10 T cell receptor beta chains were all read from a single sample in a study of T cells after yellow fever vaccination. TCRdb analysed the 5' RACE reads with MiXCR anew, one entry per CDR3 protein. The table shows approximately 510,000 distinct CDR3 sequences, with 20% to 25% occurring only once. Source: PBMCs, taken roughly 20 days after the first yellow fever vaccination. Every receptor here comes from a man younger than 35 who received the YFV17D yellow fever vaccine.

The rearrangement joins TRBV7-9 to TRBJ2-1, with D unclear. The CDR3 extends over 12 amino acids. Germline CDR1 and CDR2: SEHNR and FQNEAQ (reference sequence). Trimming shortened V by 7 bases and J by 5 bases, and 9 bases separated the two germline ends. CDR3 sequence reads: CASKPSNNEQFF. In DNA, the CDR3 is TGTGCCAGCAAGCCGTCCAACAATGAGCAGTTCTTC.

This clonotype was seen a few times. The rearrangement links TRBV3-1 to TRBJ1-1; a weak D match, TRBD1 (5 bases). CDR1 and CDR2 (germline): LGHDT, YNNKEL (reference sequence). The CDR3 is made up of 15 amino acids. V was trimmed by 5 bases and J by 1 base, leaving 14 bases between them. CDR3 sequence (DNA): TGTGCCAGCAGCTTTAGGGGCCAGAAGAACACTGAAGCTTTCTTT. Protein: CASSFRGQKNTEAFF.

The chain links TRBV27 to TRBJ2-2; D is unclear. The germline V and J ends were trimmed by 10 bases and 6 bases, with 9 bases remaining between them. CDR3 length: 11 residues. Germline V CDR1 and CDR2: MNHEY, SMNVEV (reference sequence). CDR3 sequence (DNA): TGTGCCACCAGAAGGGCCGGGGAGCTGTTTTTT. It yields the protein CATRRAGELFF.

The CDR3 sequence: CASSRRQGSDYGYTF. DNA for the CDR3: TGTGCCAGCAGCCGTCGACAGGGTTCGGACTATGGCTACACCTTC. The chain is built from TRBV12-3 or TRBV12-4 and TRBJ1-2, with TRBD1 matching 7 bases. After removal of 6 bases from V and 3 bases from J, the junction contained 10 bases not matched to a gene. This CDR3 has 15 residues.

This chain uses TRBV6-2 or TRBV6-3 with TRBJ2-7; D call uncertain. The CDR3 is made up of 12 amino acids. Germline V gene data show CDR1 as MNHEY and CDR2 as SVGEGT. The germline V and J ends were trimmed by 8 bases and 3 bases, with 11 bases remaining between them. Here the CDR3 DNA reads TGTGCCAGCGGTCAGGCAGTCTACGAGCAGTACTTC. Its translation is CASGQAVYEQYF.

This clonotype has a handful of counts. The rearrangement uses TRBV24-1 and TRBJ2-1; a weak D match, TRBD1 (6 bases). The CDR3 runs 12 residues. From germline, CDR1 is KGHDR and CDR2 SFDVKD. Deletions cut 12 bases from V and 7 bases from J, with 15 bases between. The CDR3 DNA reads TGTGCCGTTCAATGGGACATAAATGAGCAGTTCTTC. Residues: CAVQWDINEQFF.

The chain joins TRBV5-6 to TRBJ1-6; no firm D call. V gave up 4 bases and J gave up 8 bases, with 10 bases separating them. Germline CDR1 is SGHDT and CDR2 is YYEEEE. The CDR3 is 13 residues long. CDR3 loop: CASSRTDDSPLHF. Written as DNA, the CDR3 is TGTGCCAGCAGCCGGACGGATGATTCACCCCTCCACTTT.

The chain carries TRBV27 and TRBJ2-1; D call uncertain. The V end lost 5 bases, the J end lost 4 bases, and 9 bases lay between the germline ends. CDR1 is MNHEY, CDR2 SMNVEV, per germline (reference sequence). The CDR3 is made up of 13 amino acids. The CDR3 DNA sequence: TGTGCCAGCAGTCAGTACATATACAATGAGCAGTTCTTC. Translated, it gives CASSQYIYNEQFF.

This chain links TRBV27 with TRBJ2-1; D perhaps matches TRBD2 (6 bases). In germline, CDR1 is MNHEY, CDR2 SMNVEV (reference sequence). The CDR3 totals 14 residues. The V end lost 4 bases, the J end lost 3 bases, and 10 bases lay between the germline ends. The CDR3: CASSSGLNYNEQFF. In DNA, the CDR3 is TGTGCCAGCAGTTCCGGACTAAACTACAATGAGCAGTTCTTC.

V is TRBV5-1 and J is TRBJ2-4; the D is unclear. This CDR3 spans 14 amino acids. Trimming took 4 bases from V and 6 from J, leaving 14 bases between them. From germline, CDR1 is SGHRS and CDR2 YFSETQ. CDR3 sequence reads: CASSPGDPRNIQYF. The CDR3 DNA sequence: TGCGCCAGCAGCCCTGGGGATCCCAGAAACATTCAGTACTTC.